This TCR beta chain was recovered during a study of blood T cell repertoires in COVID-19. Trimming took off 3 bases at V and 4 bases at J, with 10 bases between the two ends. Germline loops: CDR1 SGHTA, CDR2 FQGNSA. The CDR3 loop spans 14 amino acids. The assay was immunoSEQ multiplex PCR, and TCRdb's table has in-frame clones only and misses some. In the table there are some 42,000 clones, around four fifths of which are singletons. Regarding this clone: In the same sample, other DNA sequences code for this CDR3.

The sample comprised peripheral blood. The rearrangement uses TRBV7-2 and TRBJ1-5; D possibly corresponds to TRBD1 (5 bases). The receptor's source is a middle-aged man with active COVID-19. CDR3 region: CASSLGGGNQPQHF. The CDR3 nucleotides read TGTGCCAGCAGCTTGGGGGGGGGTAATCAGCCCCAGCATTTT.